These 10 T cell receptor beta chains were sequenced from one sample in a study of T cell responses to AZD1222 COVID-19 vaccine. Sequencing used immunoSEQ multiplex PCR; TCRdb keeps in-frame clones, though not all of them. In the table there are approximately 99,000 clones, 85% to 90% of which are singletons. The sequencing used peripheral blood, collected on day 0 of AZD1222 vaccination. These TCRs come from an adult in good health.

The V call is TRBV18, the J call TRBJ2-1, with 9 bases that match TRBD2. Germline values: CDR1 KGHSH, CDR2 LQKENI. J gave up 7 bases and V 6 bases, and 10 bases lay outside the gene matches. This CDR3 is built from 15 residues. The CDR3 loop is CASSPAWLAGNEQFF. The CDR3 bases are TGTGCCAGCTCGCCGGCCTGGCTAGCGGGAAATGAGCAGTTCTTC. The complete variable domain, with remaining parts taken from reference TRBV18 and TRBJ2-1, reads NAGVMQNPRHLVRRRGQEARLRCSPMKGHSHVYWYRQLPEEGLKFMVYLQKENIIDESGMPKERFSAEFPKEGPSILRIQQVVRGDSAAYFCASSPAWLAGNEQFFGPGTRLTVL.

The V gene is TRBV7-2, the J gene TRBJ2-7; D may be TRBD1 (6 bases). V was shortened by 1 base and J by 5 bases, with 12 bases between the two germline ends. The CDR3 spans 14 residues. Per germline, CDR1 SGHTA and CDR2 FQGNSA. In DNA, the CDR3 is TGTGCCAGCAGCTTAGACAGGGCCGTCAACGAGCAGTACTTC. It codes for CASSLDRAVNEQYF.

The genes are TRBV18 and TRBJ1-5; 8 positions match TRBD1. V shed 3 bases and J 2 bases; nucleotides not matched to a gene: 6. The CDR3 length is 16 residues. Germline CDR1 and CDR2: KGHSH and LQKENI. The CDR3 DNA reads TGTGCCAGCTCACCGGACAGGGCCGGCGGCAATCAGCCCCAGCATTTT. Protein product: CASSPDRAGGNQPQHF.

This sequence joins TRBV5-4 and TRBJ1-2, with 8 positions matching TRBD1. The CDR3 covers 15 residues. The J segment lost 6 bases and the V segment lost 4 bases, leaving 11 bases of the junction unmatched. Germline V gene sequence: CDR1 SGHNT, CDR2 YYREEE (reference sequence). CDR3 DNA: TGTGCCAGCAGCACACGGTTGACAGGGGCCCATGGCTACACCTTC. Translating gives CASSTRLTGAHGYTF. Together with reference TRBV5-4 and TRBJ1-2, the CDR3 gives the full variable domain: ETGVTQSPTHLIKTRGQQVTLRCSSQSGHNTVSWYQQALGQGPQFIFQYYREEENGRGNFPPRFSGLQFPNYSSELNVNALELDDSALYLCASSTRLTGAHGYTFGSGTRLTVV.

This clone was seen only once. The chain recombines TRBV7-9 with TRBJ2-4; D could derive from TRBD1 or TRBD2 (5 bases each). V was shortened by 1 base and J by 11 bases, with 9 bases between the two germline ends. CDR1 and CDR2 (germline): SEHNR, FQNEAQ (reference sequence). CDR3 length: 12 residues. Here the CDR3 reads CASSLDGTFQYF. CDR3 sequence (DNA): TGTGCCAGCAGCTTAGATGGGACGTTTCAGTACTTC.

The chain combines TRBV3-1 (or the pseudogene TRBV3-2) with TRBJ1-1; D gene uncertain. The CDR3 runs 15 residues. The germline gives CDR1 LGHDT, CDR2 YNNKEL (reference sequence). The ends were cut back, 1 base at V and 4 bases at J, with 13 bases in the middle. CDR3 nucleotides: TGTGCCAGCAGCCAAGCGAACATCGGGCGCACTGAAGCTTTCTTT. Translation: CASSQANIGRTEAFF.

This clone has a handful of counts. The chain links TRBV6-5 to TRBJ1-2; tentatively, D is TRBD1 (5 bases). The ends were cut back, 4 bases at V and 8 bases at J, with 14 bases in the middle. CDR1 and CDR2 (germline): MNHEY, SVGAGI. This CDR3 is built from 13 residues. Here the CDR3 reads CASSSGSYPGYTF. CDR3 bases: TGTGCCAGCAGTTCAGGGTCTTATCCCGGCTACACCTTC.

The CDR3 spells CASIPSGGRTNEKLFF. The CDR3 DNA follows: TGTGCCAGCATCCCCTCGGGGGGGAGAACTAATGAAAAACTGTTTTTT. J is TRBJ1-4 and V is TRBV28, with a tentative D call TRBD1 (5 bases). CDR3 length: 16 residues. The ends were cut back, 7 bases at V and 1 base at J, with 16 bases in the middle. Germline V CDR1 and CDR2: MDHEN, SYDVKM. The full variable domain, completed using reference TRBV28 and TRBJ1-4, is DVKVTQSSRYLVKRTGEKVFLECVQDMDHENMFWYRQDPGLGLRLIYFSYDVKMKEKGDIPEGYSVSREKKERFSLILESASTNQTSMYLCASIPSGGRTNEKLFFGSGTQLSVL.

This clone was seen a few times. The chain uses TRBV18 and TRBJ1-4; D is ambiguous. The CDR3 is made up of 14 amino acids. CDR1 and CDR2 (germline): KGHSH, LQKENI. Trimming stripped 8 bases from V and 0 bases from J, with 10 bases between. The CDR3 spells CASASETTNEKLFF. CDR3 bases: TGTGCCAGCGCCTCAGAGACAACTAATGAAAAACTGTTTTTT.

The rearrangement joins TRBV4-2 to TRBJ2-5, with D perhaps TRBD2 (5 bases). The CDR3 has 13 amino acids. Trimming stripped 4 bases from V and 5 bases from J, with 11 bases between. CDR1 is LGHNA, CDR2 YNFKEQ, per germline. Here the CDR3 reads CASSLDQRETQYF. The CDR3 coding sequence is TGTGCCAGCAGCCTGGACCAGCGGGAGACCCAGTACTTC.